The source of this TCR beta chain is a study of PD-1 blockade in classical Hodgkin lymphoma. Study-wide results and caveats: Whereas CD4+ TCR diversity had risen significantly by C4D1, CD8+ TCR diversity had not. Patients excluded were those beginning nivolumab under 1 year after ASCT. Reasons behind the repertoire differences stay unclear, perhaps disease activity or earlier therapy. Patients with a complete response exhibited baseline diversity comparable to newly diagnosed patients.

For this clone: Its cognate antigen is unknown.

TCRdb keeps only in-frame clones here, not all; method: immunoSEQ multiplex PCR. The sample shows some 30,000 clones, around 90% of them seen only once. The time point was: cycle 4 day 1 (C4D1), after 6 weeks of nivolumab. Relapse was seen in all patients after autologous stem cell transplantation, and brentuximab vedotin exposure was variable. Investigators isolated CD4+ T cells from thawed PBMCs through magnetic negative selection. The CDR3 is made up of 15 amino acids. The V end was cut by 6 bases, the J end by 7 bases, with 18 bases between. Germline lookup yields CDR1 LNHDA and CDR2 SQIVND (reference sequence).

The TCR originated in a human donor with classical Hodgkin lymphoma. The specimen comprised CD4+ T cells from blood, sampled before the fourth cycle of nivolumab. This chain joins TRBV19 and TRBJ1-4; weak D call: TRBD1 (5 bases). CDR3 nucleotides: TGTGCCAGTAGCCAAATACCGGGACTTGGTGAAAAACTGTTTTTT. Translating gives CASSQIPGLGEKLFF.